This TCR beta chain came from a study of T cell responses to AZD1222 COVID-19 vaccine. Trimming pared 5 bases from V and 8 bases from J, leaving 7 bases between. The CDR3 has 12 residues. Germline V lookup: CDR1 SEHNR, CDR2 FQNEAQ (reference sequence). Assay used: immunoSEQ multiplex PCR; TCRdb lists only in-frame clones, some missing. The sample contains over 150,000 clones, over 80% of which appear only once. This sequence originates from an adult who received the MenACWY meningococcal vaccine as a control. The source material was peripheral blood, sampled 28 days after the second dose of the MenACWY control vaccine. The genes are TRBV7-9 and TRBJ1-6; D might be TRBD1 (5 bases). CDR3: CASSKQDSPLHF. CDR3 sequence (DNA): TGTGCCAGCAGCAAACAGGATTCACCCCTCCACTTT.